This T cell receptor (beta chain) is drawn from a study of radiotherapy plus CTLA-4 blockade in lung cancer (dated by TCRdb to 2016 to 2019). Study-level background: Among enrolled patients, under 20% had an objective response and 25% to 35% reached disease control. Results and caveats for the whole study, not just this receptor: TCR clones derived from tumors expanded in peripheral blood after treatment with radiotherapy and ipilimumab. Increased serum interferon-beta after radiation, together with early dynamic changes in blood T cell clones, were reported to be the strongest predictors of response.

The library was built by means of the immunoSEQ multiplex PCR assay. TCRdb carries this immuneACCESS record with in-frame sequences only. Its versions omit some clonotypes, under half of them owing to an unresolved V gene in the studies checked, with the rest unexplained. The sample includes about 45,000 clones, with 73% observed a single time. 3.5% to 4% of the sample goes to the ten largest clones. The study tested focal radiation therapy combined with CTLA-4 blockade (ipilimumab) in patients with chemo-refractory metastatic non-small-cell lung cancer. With respect to this clone: The specificity of this receptor is unknown. Qualities for individual bases were not recorded, and no much larger clone is one base off.

The CDR3, cysteine through phenylalanine, is 14 amino acids long. Only the CDR3 part of the read is kept: 42 bases, read in frame from the first base. Relative to germline, V is 0 bases shorter and J is 5 bases shorter, with 11 bases between their ends. Via the germline V gene, CDR1 is SGHRS and CDR2 YFSETQ. The chain couples TRBV5-1 to TRBJ1-1, with no D gene named confidently. Specimen: peripheral blood, collected from a patient treated with radiotherapy plus ipilimumab. The receptor comes from a human donor with non-small cell lung cancer who had a complete response to radiotherapy plus ipilimumab. The DNA sequence reads TGCGCCAGCAGCTTGGTGGGCCGAATGACTGAAGCTTTCTTT. Translated, it reads CASSLVGRMTEAFF.